What follows are 29 T cell receptor beta chains derived from one specimen sequenced in a study of cytomegalovirus exposure and HLA in healthy donors. PCR used 60 Vbeta primers and 13 Jbeta primers. Produced via immunoSEQ multiplex PCR; TCRdb's table is partial and in-frame only. The data hold 140,000 to 150,000 clones, with almost 80% observed a single time. The sample was PBMCs. Receptor source: a woman aged 40 to 50 in good health and CMV-seropositive.

This chain connects TRBV4-1 to TRBJ2-3; D is perhaps TRBD2 (6 bases). Germline V lookup: CDR1 MGHRA, CDR2 YSYEKL. CDR3 length: 14 residues. V lost 4 bases and J lost 0, with 8 bases in between. CDR3 DNA sequence: TGCGCCAGCAGCCCGGGGACTAGCACAGATACGCAGTATTTT. Encoded protein: CASSPGTSTDTQYF.

The DNA of the CDR3 is TGTGCCAGCTCAACAGGGGGCAATGAGCAGTTCTTC. Translation: CASSTGGNEQFF. The chain uses TRBV18 and TRBJ2-1; TRBD1 matches 8 bases. The germline V gene encodes CDR1 KGHSH and CDR2 LQKENI. V was clipped by 5 bases and J by 6 bases; unmatched bases: 0. The CDR3 sequence is 12 residues long. The full variable domain, in which reference TRBV18 and TRBJ2-1 provide the parts outside the CDR3, is NAGVMQNPRHLVRRRGQEARLRCSPMKGHSHVYWYRQLPEEGLKFMVYLQKENIIDESGMPKERFSAEFPKEGPSILRIQQVVRGDSAAYFCASSTGGNEQFFGPGTRLTVL.

As for this clone: The germline gene is not matched at one end of the junction; a read error may be the cause. Other DNA sequences in this specimen translate into the identical CDR3. This chain joins TRBV7-9 and TRBJ1-1; 7 nucleotides agree with TRBD1. This CDR3 region has 14 residues. Germline V gene data show CDR1 as SEHNR and CDR2 as FQNEAQ (reference sequence). As DNA, the CDR3 is TGCGCCAGCAGCGCCGGGACAGCCAACACTGAAGCTTTCTTT. Its translation: CASSAGTANTEAFF. Together with reference TRBV7-9 and TRBJ1-1, the CDR3 gives the full variable domain: DTGVSQNPRHKITKRGQNVTFRCDPISEHNRLYWYRQTLGQGPEFLTYFQNEAQLEKSRLLSDRFSAERPKGSFSTLEIQRTEQGDSAMYLCASSAGTANTEAFFGQGTRLTVV.

The genes are TRBV7-9 and TRBJ1-1; no definite D call. CDR3 length: 13 residues. Germline-derived CDR1 and CDR2 are SEHNR and FQNEAQ (reference sequence). V was pared by 5 bases and J by 5 bases, with 12 bases between. CDR3 sequence: CASSRGIITEAFF. DNA for the CDR3: TGTGCCAGCAGCCGAGGGATCATTACTGAAGCTTTCTTT.

The J gene is TRBJ2-7, the V gene TRBV18; 7 bases are a match to TRBD1. V lost 3 bases, J lost 7 bases, and 9 bases stayed unmatched. The CDR3 spans 14 residues. Germline V gene sequence: CDR1 KGHSH, CDR2 LQKENI. CDR3 coding DNA: TGTGCCAGCTCACCTATGGGACAGCCCAGGGAGCAGTACTTC. Its translation is CASSPMGQPREQYF.

The chain carries TRBV7-9 and TRBJ2-1, with 11 bases fitting TRBD2. With V trimmed by 5 bases and J by 5 bases, 5 bases remained unmatched. The V gene's germline CDR1 is SEHNR and CDR2 FQNEAQ (reference sequence). The CDR3 totals 15 residues. The CDR3 here is CASSRGLAVDNEQFF. The CDR3 region has the DNA TGTGCCAGCAGCCGGGGACTAGCGGTAGACAATGAGCAGTTCTTC.

This clone was seen just once. This chain links TRBV5-1 with TRBJ2-1; D is possibly TRBD2 (5 bases). The CDR3 sequence is 17 residues long. Per the germline V gene, CDR1 is SGHRS and CDR2 is YFSETQ. V dropped 2 bases and J dropped 0 bases, with 15 bases sitting between them. This CDR3 is CASSLGRDLSSYNEQFF. The CDR3 DNA reads TGCGCCAGCAGCTTAGGCCGGGATTTGAGCTCCTACAATGAGCAGTTCTTC.

This clone has a handful of counts. V gene TRBV23-1 combines with J gene TRBJ2-2, with 13 bases fitting TRBD2. TRBV23-1 falls under the ORF class, with uncertain function. With V trimmed by 4 bases and J by 9 bases, 8 bases remained unmatched. The CDR3 length is 16 residues. Here the CDR3 reads CASSPGLAGFTRELFF. Written as DNA, the CDR3 is TGCGCCAGCAGTCCGGGACTAGCGGGGTTCACAAGGGAGCTGTTTTTT.

The J gene is TRBJ2-3, the V gene TRBV7-9; D not certain. The CDR3 consists of 12 residues. Germline V gene sequence: CDR1 SEHNR, CDR2 FQNEAQ (reference sequence). V was trimmed by 1 base and J by 7 bases, leaving 6 bases between them. CDR3 residues: CASSLEPNTQYF. The CDR3 DNA sequence: TGTGCCAGCAGCTTAGAGCCTAATACGCAGTATTTT.

In its sample, this clone was seen once. V is TRBV19 and J is TRBJ2-1, with TRBD1 as a possible D gene (6 bases). Trimming stripped 7 bases from V and 6 bases from J, with 16 bases between. Germline V gives CDR1 LNHDA, CDR2 SQIVND (reference sequence). This CDR3 has 14 residues. Here the CDR3 DNA reads TGTGCCAGTACCGGCTACGGCAGGGGCAATGAGCAGTTCTTC. It specifies CASTGYGRGNEQFF.

There are a few counts of this clone. The V gene is TRBV19, the J gene TRBJ1-1; 8 positions match TRBD1. The trim removed 10 bases at V and 6 bases at J, leaving 16 bases unmatched. Germline values: CDR1 LNHDA, CDR2 SQIVND (reference sequence). The CDR3 runs to 15 residues. CDR3 sequence reads: CATATQGASRSEAFF. For the CDR3, the DNA is TGTGCCACCGCTACCCAGGGGGCATCAAGGTCTGAAGCTTTCTTT.

The chain links TRBV28 to TRBJ2-1; TRBD1 agrees at 11 bases. Looked up from germline, CDR1 is MDHEN and CDR2 is SYDVKM. V shed 3 bases, J shed 6 bases, and the junction held 1 base outside the gene matches. The CDR3 consists of 14 residues. CDR3 protein: CASSLGTGGNEQFF. The DNA of the CDR3 is TGTGCCAGCAGTTTGGGGACAGGGGGCAATGAGCAGTTCTTC.

This clone was found once. V is TRBV7-2 and J is TRBJ1-1; D unclear. This CDR3 comprises 13 residues. Germline V gene data show CDR1 as SGHTA and CDR2 as FQGNSA. V was pared by 4 bases and J by 5 bases, with 11 bases between. DNA for the CDR3: TGTGCCAGCAGCTACCGACGGGAAACTGAAGCTTTCTTT. It specifies CASSYRRETEAFF.

This clone came up a few times. This chain joins TRBV29-1 and TRBJ1-1; no definite D call. CDR1 and CDR2 from the germline V gene are SQVTM and ANQGSEA. V gave up 6 bases and J gave up 0 bases, with 11 bases separating them. The CDR3 length is 13 residues. This chain's CDR3 is CSVAAILNTEAFF. The CDR3 nucleotides read TGCAGCGTCGCCGCTATACTGAACACTGAAGCTTTCTTT.

This clone came up a few times. V gene TRBV9 combines with J gene TRBJ1-1; 7 nucleotides align to TRBD1. Losses at the gene ends were 1 base for V and 11 bases for J; bases not matched to a gene: 8. The germline CDR1 and CDR2 sequences are SGDLS and YYNGEE. The CDR3 runs to 13 residues. The CDR3 region is CASSVSDRDSAFF. The CDR3 DNA follows: TGTGCCAGCAGCGTAAGCGACAGGGACTCCGCTTTCTTT.

The chain links TRBV10-1 to TRBJ2-3; D not certain. V shed 2 bases and J shed 0 bases, with 3 bases lying between them. CDR1 and CDR2 (germline): WNHNN, SYGVQD (reference sequence). The CDR3 runs 13 residues. CDR3 sequence (DNA): TGCGCCAGCAGTGAGACTAGCACAGATACGCAGTATTTT. It translates to CASSETSTDTQYF.

This chain links TRBV6-4 with TRBJ1-5; 11 bases line up with TRBD1. CDR3 length: 14 amino acids. V gave up 7 bases and J gave up 4 bases; unmatched junction bases: 3. Germline V CDR1 and CDR2: MRHNA, SNTAGT. This CDR3 reads CASIGTGGNQPQHF. The CDR3 nucleotides read TGTGCCAGCATTGGGACAGGGGGAAATCAGCCCCAGCATTTT.

This clone was detected once. The genes are TRBV6-1 and TRBJ1-5; tentatively, D is TRBD1 (6 bases). This CDR3 contains 14 residues. Trimming removed 3 bases at V and 4 bases at J, with 10 bases between. The V gene's germline CDR1 is MNHNS and CDR2 SASEGT. The CDR3 reads CASSEHQGNQPQHF. CDR3 DNA sequence: TGTGCCAGCAGTGAGCACCAGGGGAATCAGCCCCAGCATTTT.

This clone was recorded once. V and J are TRBV30 and TRBJ2-5, with D perhaps TRBD2 (6 bases). Germline CDR1 is GTSNPN and CDR2 is SVGIG (reference sequence). The CDR3 sequence is 13 residues long. Trimming stripped 5 bases from V and 7 bases from J, with 17 bases between. This CDR3 is CAWQTSVGGTQYF. The CDR3 bases are TGTGCCTGGCAGACCAGCGTGGGGGGGACCCAGTACTTC.

The rearrangement uses TRBV18 and TRBJ1-4; a weak D match, TRBD1 (5 bases). The CDR3 length is 14 residues. The V gene lost 1 base and the J gene lost 13 bases, with 16 bases spanning the gap. Looked up from germline, CDR1 is KGHSH and CDR2 is LQKENI. CDR3: CASSPRLGRELLFF. Written as DNA, the CDR3 is TGTGCCAGCTCACCACGTCTCGGCAGGGAATTACTGTTTTTT.

This clone is a singleton in its sample. The chain has TRBV2 and TRBJ2-1, with 11 bases fitting TRBD2. Germline V CDR1 and CDR2: SNHLY, FYNNEI. This CDR3 contains 15 residues. Losses at the gene ends were 4 bases for V and 4 bases for J; bases not matched to a gene: 3. The CDR3 DNA sequence: TGTGCCAGCAGTGTGGGACTAGCGGCATACAATGAGCAGTTCTTC. Its protein is CASSVGLAAYNEQFF.

The CDR3 region has the DNA TGTGCCAGCAGCCCAAAACCACGGACAGGGATAGATGAAAAACTGTTTTTT. Protein sequence: CASSPKPRTGIDEKLFF. This sequence joins TRBV7-2 and TRBJ1-4; 8 nucleotides line up with TRBD1. The J segment lost 6 bases and the V segment lost 5 bases, leaving 14 bases of the junction unmatched. Per germline, CDR1 SGHTA and CDR2 FQGNSA. This CDR3 comprises 17 residues.

This clone turned up a few times. The chain links TRBV2 to TRBJ1-6; D gene ambiguous. From germline, CDR1 is SNHLY and CDR2 FYNNEI. V was pared by 4 bases and J by 7 bases, with 11 bases between. The CDR3 has 14 amino acids. CDR3: CASSGRQNNSPLHF. DNA for the CDR3: TGTGCCAGCAGTGGGCGGCAGAACAATTCACCCCTCCACTTT.

This chain joins TRBV29-1 and TRBJ2-7; 11 bases line up with TRBD2. Germline CDR1 SQVTM, CDR2 ANQGSEA. The CDR3 runs to 15 residues. V lost 6 bases and J lost 4; bases outside the gene matches: 11. The CDR3 nucleotides read TGCAGCGTGGGCGGCAGACTAGCGGGGCTTTACGAGCAGTACTTC. Translating it yields CSVGGRLAGLYEQYF.

This chain uses TRBV27 with TRBJ2-7; 10 nucleotides line up with TRBD2. J lost 3 bases, V lost 6 bases, and 8 bases had no gene match. The germline gives CDR1 MNHEY, CDR2 SMNVEV (reference sequence). This CDR3 region has 15 residues. The chain's CDR3 is CASSSLAGTLYEQYF. DNA of the CDR3: TGTGCCAGCAGCTCACTAGCGGGGACCCTCTACGAGCAGTACTTC.

This sequence joins TRBV27 and TRBJ2-7; 7 positions match TRBD1. V was pared by 4 bases and J by 1 base, with 10 bases of the junction left unmatched. Germline values: CDR1 MNHEY, CDR2 SMNVEV (reference sequence). CDR3 length: 16 amino acids. The CDR3 reads CASSSWTGTTSYEQYF. The CDR3 DNA is TGTGCCAGCAGTTCTTGGACAGGTACCACTTCCTACGAGCAGTACTTC.

A few counts support this clone. The rearrangement joins TRBV5-1 to TRBJ2-5; 9 nucleotides match TRBD1. CDR1 and CDR2 from the germline V gene are SGHRS and YFSETQ. Trimming cost V 1 base and J 4 bases; bases outside gene matches: 2. The CDR3 spans 14 residues. The CDR3 protein is CASSLTGGSETQYF. The CDR3 nucleotides are TGCGCCAGCAGCTTGACAGGGGGCTCAGAGACCCAGTACTTC.

V is TRBV11-2 and J is TRBJ2-5, with 11 positions matching TRBD2. CDR3 length equals 16 residues. Germline values: CDR1 SGHAT, CDR2 FQNNGV. Unmatched junction bases numbered 2, after V lost 1 base and J lost 1 base. The CDR3, as DNA: TGTGCCAGCAGCTTAGGGGGGACTAGCGGCCAAGAGACCCAGTACTTC. Translation: CASSLGGTSGQETQYF.

The chain recombines TRBV5-1 with TRBJ2-3; D is uncertain. The CDR3 sequence is 14 residues long. Trimming took off 5 bases at V and 1 base at J, with 11 bases between the two ends. The V gene's germline CDR1 is SGHRS and CDR2 YFSETQ. The CDR3 DNA follows: TGCGCCAGCAGTTCCTCAGATCGCACAGATACGCAGTATTTT. Its protein is CASSSSDRTDTQYF. The entire variable domain, with the rest obtained from reference TRBV5-1 and TRBJ2-3, is as follows: KAGVTQTPRYLIKTRGQQVTLSCSPISGHRSVSWYQQTPGQGLQFLFEYFSETQRNKGNFPGRFSGRQFSNSRSEMNVSTLELGDSALYLCASSSSDRTDTQYFGPGTRLTVL.